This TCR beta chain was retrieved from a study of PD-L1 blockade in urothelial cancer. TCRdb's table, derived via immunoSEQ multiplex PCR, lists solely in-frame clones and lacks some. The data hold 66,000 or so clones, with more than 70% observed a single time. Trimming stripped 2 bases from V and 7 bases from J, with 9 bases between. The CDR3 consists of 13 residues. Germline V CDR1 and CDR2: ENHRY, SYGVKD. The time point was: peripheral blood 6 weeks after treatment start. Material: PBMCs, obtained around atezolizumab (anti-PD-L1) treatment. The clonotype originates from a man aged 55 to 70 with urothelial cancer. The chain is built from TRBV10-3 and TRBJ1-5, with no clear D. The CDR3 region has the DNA TGTGCCATCAGTGAGCCCGGTACCCAGCCCCAGCATTTT. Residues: CAISEPGTQPQHF.